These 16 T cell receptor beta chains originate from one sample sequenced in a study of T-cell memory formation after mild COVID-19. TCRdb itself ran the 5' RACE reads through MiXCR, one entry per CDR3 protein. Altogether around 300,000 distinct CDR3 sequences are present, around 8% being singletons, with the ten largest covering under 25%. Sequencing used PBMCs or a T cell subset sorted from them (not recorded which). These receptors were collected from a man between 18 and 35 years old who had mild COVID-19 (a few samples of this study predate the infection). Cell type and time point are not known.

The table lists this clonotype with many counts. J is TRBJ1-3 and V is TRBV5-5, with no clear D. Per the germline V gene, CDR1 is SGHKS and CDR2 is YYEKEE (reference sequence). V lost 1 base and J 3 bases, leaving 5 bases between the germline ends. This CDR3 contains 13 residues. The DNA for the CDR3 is TGTGCCAGCAGCTTGCTATATGGAAACACCATATATTTT. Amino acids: CASSLLYGNTIYF. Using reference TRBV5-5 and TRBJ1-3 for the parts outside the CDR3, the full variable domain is DAGVTQSPTHLIKTRGQQVTLRCSPISGHKSVSWYQQVLGQGPQFIFQYYEKEERGRGNFPDRFSARQFPNYSSELNVNALLLGDSALYLCASSLLYGNTIYFGEGSWLTVV.

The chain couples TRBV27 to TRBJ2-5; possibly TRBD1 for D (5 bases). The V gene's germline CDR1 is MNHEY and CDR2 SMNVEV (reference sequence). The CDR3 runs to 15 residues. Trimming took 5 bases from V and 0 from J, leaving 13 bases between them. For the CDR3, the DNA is TGTGCCAGCAGTAAAACAGGAACGTACCAAGAGACCCAGTACTTC. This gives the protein CASSKTGTYQETQYF.

In nucleotides, the CDR3 is TGTGCCAGCAGTTTTGCCAGCACCGGGGAGCTGTTTTTT. It encodes CASSFASTGELFF. The chain combines TRBV6-2 or TRBV6-3 with TRBJ2-2; D is uncertain. V shed 4 bases and J shed 4 bases, with 7 bases lying between them. CDR1 is MNHEY, CDR2 SVGEGT, per germline. This CDR3 contains 13 residues.

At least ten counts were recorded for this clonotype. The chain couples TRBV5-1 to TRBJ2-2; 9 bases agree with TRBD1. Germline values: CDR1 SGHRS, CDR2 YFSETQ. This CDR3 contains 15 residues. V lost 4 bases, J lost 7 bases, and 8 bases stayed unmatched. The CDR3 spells CASSPGQGKYGELFF. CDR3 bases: TGCGCCAGCAGCCCCGGACAGGGGAAGTACGGGGAGCTGTTTTTT.

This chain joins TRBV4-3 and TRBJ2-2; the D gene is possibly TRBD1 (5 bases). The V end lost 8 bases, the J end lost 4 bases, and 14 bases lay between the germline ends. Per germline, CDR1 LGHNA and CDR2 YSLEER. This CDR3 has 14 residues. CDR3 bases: TGCGCCAGCGGGGCGGTCGCTTTCACCGGGGAGCTGTTTTTT. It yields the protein CASGAVAFTGELFF.

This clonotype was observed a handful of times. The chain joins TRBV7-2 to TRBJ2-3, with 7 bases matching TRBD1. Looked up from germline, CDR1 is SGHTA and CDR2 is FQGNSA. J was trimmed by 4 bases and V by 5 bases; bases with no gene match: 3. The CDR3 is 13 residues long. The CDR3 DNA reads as TGTGCCAGCAGCCGACAGGGACCAGATACGCAGTATTTT. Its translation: CASSRQGPDTQYF. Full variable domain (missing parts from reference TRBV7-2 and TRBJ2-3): GAGVSQSPSNKVTEKGKDVELRCDPISGHTALYWYRQSLGQGLEFLIYFQGNSAPDKSGLPSDRFSAERTGGSVSTLTIQRTQQEDSAVYLCASSRQGPDTQYFGPGTRLTVL.

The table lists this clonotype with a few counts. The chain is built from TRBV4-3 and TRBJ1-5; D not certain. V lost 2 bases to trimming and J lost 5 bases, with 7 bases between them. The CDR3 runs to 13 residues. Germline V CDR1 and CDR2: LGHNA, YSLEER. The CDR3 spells CASSQQEDQPQHF. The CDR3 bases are TGCGCCAGCAGCCAACAGGAGGATCAGCCCCAGCATTTT.

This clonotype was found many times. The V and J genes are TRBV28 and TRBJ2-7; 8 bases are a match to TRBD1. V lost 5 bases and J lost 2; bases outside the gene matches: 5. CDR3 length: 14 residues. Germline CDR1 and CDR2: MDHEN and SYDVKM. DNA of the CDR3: TGTGCCAGCAGTCAGGGACAGGCCACCTACGAGCAGTACGTC. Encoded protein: CASSQGQATYEQYV.

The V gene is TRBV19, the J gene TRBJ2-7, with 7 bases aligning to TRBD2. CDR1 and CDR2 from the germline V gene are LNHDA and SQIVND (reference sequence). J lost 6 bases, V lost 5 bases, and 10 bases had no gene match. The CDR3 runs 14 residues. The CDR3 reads CASSGRGTLREQYF. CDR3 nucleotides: TGTGCCAGTAGTGGGAGGGGTACCCTCCGCGAGCAGTACTTC.

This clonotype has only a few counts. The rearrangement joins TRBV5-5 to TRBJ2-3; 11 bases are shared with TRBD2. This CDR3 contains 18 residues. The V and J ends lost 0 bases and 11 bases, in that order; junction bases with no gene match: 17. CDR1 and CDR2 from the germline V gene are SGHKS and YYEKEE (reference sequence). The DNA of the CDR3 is TGTGCCAGCAGCTTGGGGACTACAGCCGGGACTAGCGGCGCTGGGCAGTATTTT. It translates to CASSLGTTAGTSGAGQYF.

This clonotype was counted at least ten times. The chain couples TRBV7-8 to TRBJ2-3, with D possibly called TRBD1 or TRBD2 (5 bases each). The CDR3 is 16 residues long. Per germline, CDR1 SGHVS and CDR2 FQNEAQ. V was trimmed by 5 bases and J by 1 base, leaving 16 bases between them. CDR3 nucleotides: TGTGCCAGCAGCCTACCGGGACCGTCCGGCACAGATACGCAGTATTTT. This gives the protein CASSLPGPSGTDTQYF. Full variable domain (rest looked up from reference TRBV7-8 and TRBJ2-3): GAGVSQSPRYKVAKRGQDVALRCDPISGHVSLFWYQQALGQGPEFLTYFQNEAQLDKSGLPSDRFFAERPEGSVSTLKIQRTQQEDSAVYLCASSLPGPSGTDTQYFGPGTRLTVL.

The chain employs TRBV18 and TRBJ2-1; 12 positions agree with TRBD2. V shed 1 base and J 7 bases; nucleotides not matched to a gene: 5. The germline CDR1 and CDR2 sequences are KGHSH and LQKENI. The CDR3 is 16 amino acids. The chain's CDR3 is CASSPLGLAGRNEQFF. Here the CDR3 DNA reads TGTGCCAGCTCACCACTAGGACTAGCGGGGAGGAATGAGCAGTTCTTC.

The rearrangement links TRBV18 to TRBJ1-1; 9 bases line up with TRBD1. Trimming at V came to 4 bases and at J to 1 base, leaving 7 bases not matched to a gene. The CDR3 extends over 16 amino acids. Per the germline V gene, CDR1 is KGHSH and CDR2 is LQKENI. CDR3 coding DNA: TGTGCCAGCTCACAACGAGTACAGGGGGCGAACACTGAAGCTTTCTTT. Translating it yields CASSQRVQGANTEAFF.

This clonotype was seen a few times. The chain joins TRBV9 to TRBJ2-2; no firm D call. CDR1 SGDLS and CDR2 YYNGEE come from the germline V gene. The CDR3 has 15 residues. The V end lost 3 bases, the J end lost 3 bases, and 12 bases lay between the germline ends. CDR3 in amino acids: CASSDKRRDTGELFF. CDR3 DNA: TGTGCCAGCAGCGACAAACGACGGGACACCGGGGAGCTGTTTTTT.

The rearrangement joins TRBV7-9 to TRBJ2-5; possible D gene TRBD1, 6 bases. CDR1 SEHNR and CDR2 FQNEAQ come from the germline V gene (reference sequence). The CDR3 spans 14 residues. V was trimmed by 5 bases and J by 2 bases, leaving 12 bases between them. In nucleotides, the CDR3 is TGTGCCAGCAGCCCTCGACAGGCACAAGAGACCCAGTACTTC. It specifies CASSPRQAQETQYF.

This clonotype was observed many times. The CDR3 DNA sequence: TGTGCCAGCAGCCCCCGACAGGGGGGGGGCACTGAAGCTTTCTTT. Protein sequence: CASSPRQGGGTEAFF. The rearrangement joins TRBV7-2 to TRBJ1-1; 9 bases are a match to TRBD1. The CDR3 loop spans 15 amino acids. The germline V gene has CDR1 SGHTA and CDR2 FQGNSA. J was trimmed by 4 bases and V by 5 bases; bases with no gene match: 8. The entire variable domain, with the rest obtained from reference TRBV7-2 and TRBJ1-1, is as follows: GAGVSQSPSNKVTEKGKDVELRCDPISGHTALYWYRQSLGQGLEFLIYFQGNSAPDKSGLPSDRFSAERTGGSVSTLTIQRTQQEDSAVYLCASSPRQGGGTEAFFGQGTRLTVV.